Listed below are T cell receptor beta chains from one sample, sequenced in a study of human T cells and chemical hapten exposure. One entry per CDR3 protein, called by TCRdb with MiXCR from the 5' RACE reads. There are fewer than 150,000 distinct CDR3 sequences in the sample; approximately 20% occur only once, and 2.5% to 3.5% lies in the top ten. The origin of the receptors is a human donor in good health. Both conserved end residues are part of each CDR3. The D gene is left open where the match is weak. Only part of the rows carry a size: once, few, many, or a class if the clone is expanded.

cdr3_aa	cdr3_nt	v_call	j_call	cdr3_length	clone_size	d_call
CASIWGPNQPQHF	TGTGCCAGCATTTGGGGGCCTAATCAGCCCCAGCATTTT	TRBV2	TRBJ1-5	13	.	.
CAISDTSEQYF	TGTGCCATCAGTGATACTAGCGAGCAGTACTTC	TRBV10-3	TRBJ2-7	11	.	.
CAWSTGSADTQYF	TGTGCCTGGAGTACAGGGTCGGCAGATACGCAGTATTTT	TRBV30	TRBJ2-3	13	few	.
CSAIEGGMDKNIQYF	TGCAGTGCTATTGAGGGGGGAATGGACAAAAACATTCAGTACTTC	TRBV20-1	TRBJ2-4	15	.	.
CASKTDRVGNTEAFF	TGTGCCAGCAAAACGGACAGGGTAGGAAACACTGAAGCTTTCTTT	TRBV6-6	TRBJ1-1	15	few	TRBD1
CSARFRTGTGDSPLHF	TGCAGTGCTAGGTTTCGGACGGGGACAGGTGACTCACCCCTCCACTTT	TRBV20-1	TRBJ1-6	16	.	TRBD1
CASSYTGGPNEKLFF	TGTGCCAGCAGTTACACTGGGGGTCCGAATGAAAAACTGTTTTTT	TRBV6-5	TRBJ1-4	15	.	.
CASSASGQNNSPLHF	TGTGCCAGCAGTGCTTCGGGACAGAATAATTCACCCCTCCACTTT	TRBV6-1	TRBJ1-6	15	.	TRBD1
CASEAGSETDTQYF	TGTGCCAGCGAAGCGGGAAGTGAGACAGATACGCAGTATTTT	TRBV10-3	TRBJ2-3	14	few	TRBD2
CASSLDSSGMLGGTQYF	TGTGCCAGCAGCTTAGATTCAAGCGGGATGTTAGGAGGTACGCAGTATTTT	TRBV11-2	TRBJ2-3	17	.	TRBD2
CASSLASPMWGTEAFF	TGTGCCAGCAGCTTGGCCTCCCCCATGTGGGGGACTGAAGCTTTCTTT	TRBV5-5	TRBJ1-1	16	many	.
CASSLGVGVMGQPQHF	TGTGCCAGCAGCTTAGGGGTAGGAGTAATGGGGCAGCCCCAGCATTTT	TRBV7-6	TRBJ1-5	16	.	.
CASSPQGGNYGYTF	TGTGCCAGCAGCCCCCAGGGCGGAAACTATGGCTACACCTTC	TRBV9	TRBJ1-2	14	.	.
CASSPAQLYSPLHF	TGTGCCAGCAGCCCGGCCCAGCTATATTCACCCCTCCACTTT	TRBV7-9	TRBJ1-6	14	few	.
CASTVRAGERETQYF	TGCGCCAGCACAGTACGAGCGGGAGAAAGAGAGACCCAGTACTTC	TRBV10-2	TRBJ2-5	15	.	TRBD2
CASTSNTGGFELF	TGTGCCAGCACTTCTAACACGGGCGGGTTTGAGCTCTTC	TRBV6-5	TRBJ2-1	13	.	.
CASSYSKGATYNQPQHF	TGTGCCAGCAGTTACTCGAAGGGGGCAACCTACAATCAGCCCCAGCATTTT	TRBV6-6	TRBJ1-5	17	few	TRBD1
CSVLNRPNTGELFF	TGCAGCGTTTTAAATAGACCGAACACCGGGGAGCTGTTTTTT	TRBV29-1	TRBJ2-2	14	few	.
CASSLRGVREGRETQYF	TGTGCCAGCAGCTTGAGGGGAGTTCGGGAGGGCCGGGAGACCCAGTACTTC	TRBV11-2	TRBJ2-5	17	.	TRBD2
CASSPSPDRREHSNQPQHF	TGTGCCAGCAGCCCCAGCCCGGACAGGAGAGAGCATAGCAATCAGCCCCAGCATTTT	TRBV11-2	TRBJ1-5	19	few	TRBD1
CASSQPLRGNSYNEQFF	TGCGCCAGCAGCCAACCCCTACGCGGGAACTCCTACAATGAGCAGTTCTTC	TRBV4-1	TRBJ2-1	17	.	.
CASSSPTRKPYEQYF	TGTGCCAGCAGTTCCCCAACTCGAAAGCCCTACGAGCAGTACTTC	TRBV27	TRBJ2-7	15	few	.
CASSQAWGGLPPGEQYF	TGTGCCAGCAGCCAAGCGTGGGGCGGCCTCCCACCGGGGGAGCAGTACTTC	TRBV3-1	TRBJ2-7	17	.	.
CSVVWGVSNQPQHF	TGCAGCGTTGTCTGGGGCGTTAGCAATCAGCCCCAGCATTTT	TRBV29-1	TRBJ1-5	14	few	.
CASRPTAGRTDTQYF	TGTGCCAGCAGACCTACTGCAGGACGCACAGATACGCAGTATTTT	TRBV7-2	TRBJ2-3	15	many	.
CASSMGSTGGNQPQHF	TGTGCCAGTAGTATGGGAAGCACAGGGGGCAATCAGCCCCAGCATTTT	TRBV19	TRBJ1-5	16	few	TRBD1
CASSLKGLAGNEQFF	TGTGCCAGCAGCTTAAAAGGACTAGCGGGAAATGAGCAGTTCTTC	TRBV11-2	TRBJ2-1	15	.	TRBD2
CASSPGQGAKFTEAFF	TGTGCCAGCTCACCCGGACAGGGGGCGAAATTCACTGAAGCTTTCTTT	TRBV18	TRBJ1-1	16	.	TRBD1
CSVDVGQGKEQYF	TGCAGCGTTGATGTGGGACAGGGAAAGGAGCAGTACTTC	TRBV29-1	TRBJ2-7	13	.	TRBD1
CASSLLAQGETFF	TGTGCCAGCAGCTTACTTGCGCAGGGGGAGACTTTCTTT	TRBV7-9	TRBJ1-1	13	.	TRBD1
CASSEWGGQGIHEQYF	TGTGCCAGCAGTGAATGGGGGGGACAGGGCATCCACGAGCAGTACTTC	TRBV25-1	TRBJ2-7	16	few	TRBD1
CSVGQVPAEQYF	TGCAGCGTTGGACAGGTGCCCGCCGAGCAGTACTTC	TRBV29-1	TRBJ2-7	12	few	.
CASSLDNRGSSDTQYF	TGTGCCAGCAGCTTAGATAACAGGGGTTCCTCTGATACGCAGTATTTT	TRBV7-2	TRBJ2-3	16	.	TRBD1
CSVLTSGSSPYNEQFF	TGCAGCGTTCTGACTAGCGGCAGTTCCCCCTACAATGAGCAGTTCTTC	TRBV29-1	TRBJ2-1	16	.	TRBD2
CASSLDGGTSGNTIYF	TGCGCCAGCAGCTTGGATGGGGGGACTTCTGGAAACACCATATATTTT	TRBV5-1	TRBJ1-3	16	few	.
CASSLDGGSNEKLFF	TGTGCCAGCAGCTTAGATGGGGGGAGCAATGAAAAACTGTTTTTT	TRBV7-2	TRBJ1-4	15	many	.
CASSPHEKLFF	TGTGCCAGCAGCCCACATGAAAAACTGTTTTTT	TRBV7-8	TRBJ1-4	11	few	.
CASSPSGVATSYEQYF	TGTGCCAGCAGCCCCAGCGGCGTAGCCACCTCCTACGAGCAGTACTTC	TRBV9	TRBJ2-7	16	.	.
CASSPPWQGAYEQYF	TGTGCCAGCAGTCCTCCTTGGCAGGGGGCCTACGAGCAGTACTTC	TRBV12-3/TRBV12-4	TRBJ2-7	15	few	TRBD1
CASSVDLAGVNEQYF	TGTGCCAGCAGCGTAGACTTAGCGGGAGTAAACGAGCAGTACTTC	TRBV9	TRBJ2-7	15	.	TRBD2
CASSLRLAGGADTQYF	TGTGCCAGCAGCTTGCGGCTAGCGGGAGGTGCAGATACGCAGTATTTT	TRBV5-4	TRBJ2-3	16	many	TRBD2
CASSEVWGSSNYGYTF	TGTGCCAGCAGTGAAGTTTGGGGCAGCTCTAACTATGGCTACACCTTC	TRBV6-1	TRBJ1-2	16	few	.
CASSYSEGSGANVLTF	TGTGCCAGCAGTTACTCAGAGGGGTCTGGGGCCAACGTCCTGACTTTC	TRBV6-2/TRBV6-3	TRBJ2-6	16	few	.
CATTGTSGTTDTQYF	TGTGCCACCACCGGGACTAGCGGGACCACAGATACGCAGTATTTT	TRBV28	TRBJ2-3	15	.	TRBD2
CASSLVGSGEKLFF	TGTGCCAGCAGCTTGGTCGGTAGCGGTGAAAAACTGTTTTTT	TRBV5-4	TRBJ1-4	14	few	.
CASSVGAGGNEQFF	TGCGCCAGCAGTGTCGGGGCAGGGGGCAATGAGCAGTTCTTC	TRBV10-2	TRBJ2-1	14	few	TRBD1
CASSEQGGGNYGYTF	TGTGCCAGCTCAGAACAGGGAGGCGGTAACTATGGCTACACCTTC	TRBV18	TRBJ1-2	15	few	.
CSAFQQKVYEQYF	TGCAGTGCTTTCCAGCAGAAAGTCTACGAGCAGTACTTC	TRBV20-1	TRBJ2-7	13	few	.
CASSLEGAAKSEQFF	TGTGCCAGCAGTCTCGAGGGGGCGGCGAAATCTGAGCAGTTCTTC	TRBV12-3/TRBV12-4	TRBJ2-1	15	.	TRBD1
CSAKLATDTQYF	TGCAGTGCGAAACTAGCGACAGATACGCAGTATTTT	TRBV20-1	TRBJ2-3	12	.	TRBD2
CASSYAGRAAQYF	TGTGCCAGCAGTTACGCCGGGCGGGCGGCGCAGTATTTT	TRBV6-5	TRBJ2-3	13	few	.
CASSPSALSSYEQYF	TGCGCCAGCAGCCCGAGTGCCCTAAGCTCCTACGAGCAGTACTTC	TRBV4-1	TRBJ2-7	15	few	.
CASSTFPGTGEKLFF	TGTGCCAGCTCAACGTTCCCTGGGACGGGTGAAAAACTGTTTTTT	TRBV18	TRBJ1-4	15	many	.